A selection of T cell receptor beta chains follows, all from one sample in a study of T cells after yellow fever vaccination. TCRdb called the 5' RACE reads again in MiXCR, with one record for every CDR3 protein. The sample has hundreds of thousands of distinct CDR3 sequences; 21% are singletons. This sample comprised PBMCs, obtained roughly 20 days after the first yellow fever vaccination. The receptors were sampled from a man between 18 and 35 years old who received the YFV17D yellow fever vaccine. Both conserved end residues are part of each CDR3. The D gene is left open where the match is weak. Clone size, where shown, is once, few, many, or a class for clones that have expanded.

j_gene | abundance | v_gene | d_gene | CDR3aa | CDR3nt
TRBJ1-4 | NA | TRBV14 | NA | CASSQTGETAEKLFF | TGTGCCAGCAGCCAGACAGGAGAGACAGCGGAAAAACTGTTTTTT
TRBJ2-3 | NA | TRBV6-1 | TRBD2 | CASSSSGGAGTQYF | TGTGCCAGCAGCTCAAGCGGGGGGGCCGGTACGCAGTATTTT
TRBJ1-4 | NA | TRBV12-3/TRBV12-4 | TRBD1 | CASSSVTGGPEKLFF | TGTGCCAGCAGTTCGGTGACAGGGGGTCCCGAAAAACTGTTTTTT
TRBJ2-4 | NA | TRBV12-3/TRBV12-4 | TRBD1 | CASSFGTGEIIQYF | TGTGCCAGCAGTTTCGGGACAGGGGAAATCATTCAGTACTTC
TRBJ2-3 | NA | TRBV12-3/TRBV12-4 | TRBD1 | CASSLYRRGQDTQYF | TGTGCCAGCAGTTTATACCGCAGGGGGCAAGATACGCAGTATTTT
TRBJ2-1 | few | TRBV18 | NA | CASSPVEYNEQFF | TGTGCCAGCTCACCAGTGGAATACAATGAGCAGTTCTTC
TRBJ2-2 | many | TRBV27 | TRBD1 | CASRQGARTGELFF | TGTGCCAGCAGACAGGGGGCGAGAACCGGGGAGCTGTTTTTT
TRBJ1-1 | NA | TRBV28 | NA | CASTDGGMGTEAFF | TGTGCCAGCACCGACGGAGGGATGGGCACTGAAGCTTTCTTT
TRBJ2-1 | NA | TRBV7-6 | NA | CATGTEWDEQFF | TGTGCCACGGGGACCGAGTGGGATGAGCAGTTCTTC
TRBJ2-1 | many | TRBV5-5 | NA | CASSLEIYNEQFF | TGTGCCAGCAGCTTGGAGATCTACAATGAGCAGTTCTTC
TRBJ1-2 | NA | TRBV6-5 | NA | CASSYSKRFYGYTF | TGTGCCAGCAGTTACTCGAAAAGGTTCTATGGCTACACCTTC
TRBJ2-5 | few | TRBV20-1 | NA | CSAQSDRPDLFYSQETQYF | TGCAGTGCTCAAAGTGACAGGCCTGATCTCTTTTATTCCCAAGAGACCCAGTACTTC
TRBJ2-1 | NA | TRBV12-3/TRBV12-4 | NA | CASSSSRKSAGPYNEQFF | TGTGCCAGCAGCTCCAGTCGGAAGTCGGCGGGGCCCTACAATGAGCAGTTCTTC
TRBJ1-3 | few | TRBV9 | NA | CASSRQRDSGNTIYF | TGTGCCAGCAGCAGACAGCGAGACTCTGGAAACACCATATATTTT
TRBJ2-3 | few | TRBV19 | NA | CASSITGSTDTQYF | TGTGCCAGTAGTATCACAGGTAGCACAGATACGCAGTATTTT
TRBJ2-2 | few | TRBV13 | NA | CASSSLSRRGGTGELFF | TGTGCCAGCAGCTCCCTTTCGCGGAGGGGTGGCACCGGGGAGCTGTTTTTT